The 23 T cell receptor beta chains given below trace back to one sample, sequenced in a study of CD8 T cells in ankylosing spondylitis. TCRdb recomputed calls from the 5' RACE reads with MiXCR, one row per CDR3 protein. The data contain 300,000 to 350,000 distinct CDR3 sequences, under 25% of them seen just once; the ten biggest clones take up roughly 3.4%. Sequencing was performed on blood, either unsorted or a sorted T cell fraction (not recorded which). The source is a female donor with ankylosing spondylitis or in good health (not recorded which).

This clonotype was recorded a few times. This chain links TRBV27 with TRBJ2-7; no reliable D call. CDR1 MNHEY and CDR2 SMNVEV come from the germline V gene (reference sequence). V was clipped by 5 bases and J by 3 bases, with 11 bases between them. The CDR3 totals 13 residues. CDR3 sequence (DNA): TGTGCCAGCAGTCTCCTTTCGGACTACGAGCAGTACTTC. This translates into CASSLLSDYEQYF.

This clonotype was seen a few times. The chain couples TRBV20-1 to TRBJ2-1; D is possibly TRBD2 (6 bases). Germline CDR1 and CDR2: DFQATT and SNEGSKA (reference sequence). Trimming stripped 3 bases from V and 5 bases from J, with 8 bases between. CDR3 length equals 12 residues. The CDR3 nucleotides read TGCAGTGCTAGGGACTATCACAATGAGCAGTTCTTC. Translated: CSARDYHNEQFF.

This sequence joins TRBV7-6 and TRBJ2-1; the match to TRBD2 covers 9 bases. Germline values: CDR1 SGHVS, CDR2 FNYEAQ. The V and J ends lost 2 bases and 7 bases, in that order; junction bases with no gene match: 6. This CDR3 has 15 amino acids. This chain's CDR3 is CASSLTPSGRNEQFF. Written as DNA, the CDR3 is TGTGCCAGCAGCTTAACACCGAGCGGGAGGAATGAGCAGTTCTTC.

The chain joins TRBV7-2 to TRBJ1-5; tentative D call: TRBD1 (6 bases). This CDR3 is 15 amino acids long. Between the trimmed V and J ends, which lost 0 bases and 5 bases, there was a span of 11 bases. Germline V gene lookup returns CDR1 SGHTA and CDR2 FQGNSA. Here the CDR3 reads CASSLAGGGDQPQHF. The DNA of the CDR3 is TGTGCCAGCAGCTTAGCAGGGGGAGGGGATCAGCCCCAGCATTTT.

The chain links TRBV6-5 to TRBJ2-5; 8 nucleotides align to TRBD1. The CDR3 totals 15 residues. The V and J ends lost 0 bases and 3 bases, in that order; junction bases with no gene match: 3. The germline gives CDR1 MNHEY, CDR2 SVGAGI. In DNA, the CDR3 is TGTGCCAGCAGTTACTCGAGACAGGGGAAAGAGACCCAGTACTTC. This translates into CASSYSRQGKETQYF.

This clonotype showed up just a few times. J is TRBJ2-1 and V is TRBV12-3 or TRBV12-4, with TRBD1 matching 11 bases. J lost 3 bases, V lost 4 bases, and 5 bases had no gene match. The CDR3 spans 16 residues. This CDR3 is CASSSAGTGGYNEQFF. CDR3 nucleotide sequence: TGTGCCAGCAGTTCCGCGGGGACAGGGGGCTACAATGAGCAGTTCTTC.

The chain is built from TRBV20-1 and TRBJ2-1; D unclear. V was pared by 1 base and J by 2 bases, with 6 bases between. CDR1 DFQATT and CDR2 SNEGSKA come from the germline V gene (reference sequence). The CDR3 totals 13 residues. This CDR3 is CSARGQPYNEQFF. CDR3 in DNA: TGCAGTGCTAGAGGCCAGCCCTACAATGAGCAGTTCTTC.

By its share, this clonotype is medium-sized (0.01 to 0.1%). The CDR3 DNA reads TGTGCCAGCAGCTGGGATCGACAGTTGAACACTGAAGCTTTCTTT. Protein product: CASSWDRQLNTEAFF. The V gene is TRBV5-6, the J gene TRBJ1-1; D is possibly TRBD1 (5 bases). The V gene lost 3 bases and the J gene lost 0 bases, with 12 bases spanning the gap. The CDR3 covers 15 residues. Germline CDR1 is SGHDT and CDR2 is YYEEEE.

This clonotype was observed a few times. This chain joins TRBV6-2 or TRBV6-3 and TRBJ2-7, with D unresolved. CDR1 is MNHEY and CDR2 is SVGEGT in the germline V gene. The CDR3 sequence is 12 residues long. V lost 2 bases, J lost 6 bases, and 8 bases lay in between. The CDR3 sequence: CASSYPRREQYF. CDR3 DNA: TGTGCCAGCAGTTACCCTCGACGCGAGCAGTACTTC.

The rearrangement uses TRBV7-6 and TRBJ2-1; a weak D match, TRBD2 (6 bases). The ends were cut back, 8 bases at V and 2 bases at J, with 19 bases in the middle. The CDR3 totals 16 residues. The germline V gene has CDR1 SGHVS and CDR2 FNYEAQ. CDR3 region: CASVKRGTQAYNEQFF. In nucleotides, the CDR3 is TGTGCCAGCGTTAAAAGAGGGACTCAGGCCTACAATGAGCAGTTCTTC.

CDR3 DNA sequence: TGCAGCGGGGAAACCAGGGATACGCAGTATTTT. Its protein is CSGETRDTQYF. The genes are TRBV29-1 and TRBJ2-3; D is uncertain. The CDR3 has 11 residues. V dropped 7 bases and J dropped 6 bases, with 11 bases sitting between them. Germline loops: CDR1 SQVTM, CDR2 ANQGSEA.

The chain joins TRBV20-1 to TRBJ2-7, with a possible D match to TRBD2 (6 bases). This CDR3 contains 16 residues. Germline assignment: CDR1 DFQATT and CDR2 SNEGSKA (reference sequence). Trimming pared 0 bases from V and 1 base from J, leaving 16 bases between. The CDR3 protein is CSARDSVGGWSYEQYF. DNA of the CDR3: TGCAGTGCTAGAGATAGCGTCGGAGGGTGGTCCTACGAGCAGTACTTC.

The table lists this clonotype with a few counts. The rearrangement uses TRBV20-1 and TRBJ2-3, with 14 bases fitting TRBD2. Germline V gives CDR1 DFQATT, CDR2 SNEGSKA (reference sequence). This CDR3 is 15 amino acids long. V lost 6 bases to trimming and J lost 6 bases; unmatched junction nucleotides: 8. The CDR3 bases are TGCAGTGCCAGCTCCGGGACTAGCGGGAGTGATACGCAGTATTTT. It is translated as CSASSGTSGSDTQYF.

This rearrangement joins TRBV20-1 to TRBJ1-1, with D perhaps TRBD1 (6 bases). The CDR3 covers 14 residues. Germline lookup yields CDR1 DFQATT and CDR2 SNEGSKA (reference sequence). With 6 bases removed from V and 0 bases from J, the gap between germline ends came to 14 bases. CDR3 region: CSAKTGLLNTEAFF. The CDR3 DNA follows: TGCAGTGCAAAGACAGGTCTGTTGAACACTGAAGCTTTCTTT.

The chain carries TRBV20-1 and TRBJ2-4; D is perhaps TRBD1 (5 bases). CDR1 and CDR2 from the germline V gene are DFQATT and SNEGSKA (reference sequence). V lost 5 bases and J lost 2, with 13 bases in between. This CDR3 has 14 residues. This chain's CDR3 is CSAVTGLSKNIQYF. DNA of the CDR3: TGCAGTGCTGTTACAGGCCTGTCCAAAAACATTCAGTACTTC.

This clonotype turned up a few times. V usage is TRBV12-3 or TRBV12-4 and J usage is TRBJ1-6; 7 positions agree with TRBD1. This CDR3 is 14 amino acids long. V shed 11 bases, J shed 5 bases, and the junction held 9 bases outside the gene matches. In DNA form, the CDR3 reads TGTGCCGGGAGAGGGGACAGCCATAATTCACCCCTCCACTTT. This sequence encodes CAGRGDSHNSPLHF.

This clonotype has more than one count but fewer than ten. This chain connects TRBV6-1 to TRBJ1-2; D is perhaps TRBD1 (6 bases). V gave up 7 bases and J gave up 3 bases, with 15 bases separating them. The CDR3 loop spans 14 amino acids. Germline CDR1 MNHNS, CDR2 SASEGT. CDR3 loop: CASTQGMRDYGYTF. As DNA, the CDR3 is TGTGCCAGCACTCAGGGGATGAGGGACTATGGCTACACCTTC.

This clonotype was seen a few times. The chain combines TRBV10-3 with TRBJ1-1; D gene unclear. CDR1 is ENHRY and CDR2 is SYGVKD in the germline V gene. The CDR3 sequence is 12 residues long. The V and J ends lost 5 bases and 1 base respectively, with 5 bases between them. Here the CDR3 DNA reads TGTGCCATCAGTAGGTCGAACACTGAAGCTTTCTTT. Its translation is CAISRSNTEAFF.

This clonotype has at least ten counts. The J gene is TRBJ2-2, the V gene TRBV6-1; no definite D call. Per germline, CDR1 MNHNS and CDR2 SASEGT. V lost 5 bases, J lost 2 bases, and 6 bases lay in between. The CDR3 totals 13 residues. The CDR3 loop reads CASSIPNTGELFF. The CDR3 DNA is TGTGCCAGCAGTATCCCTAACACCGGGGAGCTGTTTTTT.

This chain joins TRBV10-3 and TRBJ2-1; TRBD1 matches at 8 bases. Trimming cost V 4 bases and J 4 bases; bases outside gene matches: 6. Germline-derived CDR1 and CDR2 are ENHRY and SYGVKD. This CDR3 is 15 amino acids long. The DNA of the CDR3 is TGTGCCATCAGTGGAAGGGACAGGCAGTACAATGAGCAGTTCTTC. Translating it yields CAISGRDRQYNEQFF.

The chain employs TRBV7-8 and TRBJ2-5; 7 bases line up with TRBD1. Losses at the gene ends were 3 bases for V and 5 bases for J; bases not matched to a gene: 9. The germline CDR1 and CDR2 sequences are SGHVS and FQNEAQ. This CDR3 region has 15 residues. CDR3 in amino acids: CASSFPGQLTETQYF. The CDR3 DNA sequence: TGTGCCAGCAGCTTTCCGGGACAGTTAACGGAGACCCAGTACTTC.

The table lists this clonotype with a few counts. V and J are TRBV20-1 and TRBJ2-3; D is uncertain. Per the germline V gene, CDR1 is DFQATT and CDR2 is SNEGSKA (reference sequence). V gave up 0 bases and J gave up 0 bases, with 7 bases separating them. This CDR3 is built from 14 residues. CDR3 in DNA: TGCAGTGCTAGAGAGGGTAGTAGCACAGATACGCAGTATTTT. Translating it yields CSAREGSSTDTQYF.

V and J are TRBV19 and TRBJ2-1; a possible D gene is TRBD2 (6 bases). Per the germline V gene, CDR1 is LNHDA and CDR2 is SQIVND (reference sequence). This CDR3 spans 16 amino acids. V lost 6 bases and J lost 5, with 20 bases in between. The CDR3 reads CASSPRIGSGHNEQFF. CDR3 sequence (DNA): TGTGCCAGTAGCCCCCGGATCGGGAGTGGGCACAATGAGCAGTTCTTC. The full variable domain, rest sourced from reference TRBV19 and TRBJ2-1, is DGGITQSPKYLFRKEGQNVTLSCEQNLNHDAMYWYRQDPGQGLRLIYYSQIVNDFQKGDIAEGYSVSREKKESFPLTVTSAQKNPTAFYLCASSPRIGSGHNEQFFGPGTRLTVL.